Listed below are T cell receptor beta chains from one sample, sequenced in a study of CXCR4 blockade with PD-1 therapy in pancreatic cancer. The method was immunoSEQ multiplex PCR; TCRdb's version includes in-frame clones alone and lacks a portion of them. The sample carries 6,000 or so clones, 35% to 40% recorded once. Material for sequencing was tumor tissue. These receptors were obtained from a human donor with pancreatic ductal adenocarcinoma. The CDR3 runs from the conserved cysteine through the conserved F or W. The D gene is left open where the match is weak. The size entry is marked missing in some rows and otherwise reads once, few, many or a size class.

j_gene: TRBJ2-1
d_gene: NA
abundance: NA
v_gene: TRBV29-1
CDR3aa: CSVAIGIGEQFF
CDR3nt: TGCAGCGTTGCGATAGGGATCGGTGAGCAGTTCTTC

j_gene: TRBJ2-2
d_gene: NA
abundance: few
v_gene: TRBV18
CDR3aa: CASSSTGTHTGELFF
CDR3nt: TGTGCCAGCTCCTCGACAGGGACTCACACCGGGGAGCTGTTTTTT

j_gene: TRBJ1-1
d_gene: TRBD1
abundance: many
v_gene: TRBV7-1
CDR3aa: CASSSRQGTEAFF
CDR3nt: TGTGCCAGCAGCTCACGACAGGGCACTGAAGCTTTCTTT

j_gene: TRBJ1-1
d_gene: TRBD1
abundance: NA
v_gene: TRBV18
CDR3aa: CASSPRQGVSDTEAFF
CDR3nt: TGTGCCAGCTCACCACGACAGGGGGTCTCGGACACTGAAGCTTTCTTT

j_gene: TRBJ2-7
d_gene: NA
abundance: NA
v_gene: TRBV6-8
CDR3aa: CASTPRWRIYEQYF
CDR3nt: TGTGCCAGCACCCCGAGGTGGCGGATCTACGAGCAGTACTTC

j_gene: TRBJ2-7
d_gene: TRBD2
abundance: NA
v_gene: TRBV28
CDR3aa: CASSPTGGLASEQYF
CDR3nt: TGTGCCAGCAGTCCTACGGGGGGACTAGCATCCGAGCAGTACTTC

j_gene: TRBJ1-2
d_gene: NA
abundance: once
v_gene: TRBV19
CDR3aa: CASSIKGNYGYTF
CDR3nt: TGTGCCAGTAGTATTAAGGGGAACTATGGCTACACCTTC

j_gene: TRBJ2-1
d_gene: NA
abundance: once
v_gene: TRBV29-1
CDR3aa: CSVESDRNEQFF
CDR3nt: TGCAGCGTTGAATCGGACAGAAATGAGCAGTTCTTC

j_gene: TRBJ2-5
d_gene: TRBD1
abundance: few
v_gene: TRBV28
CDR3aa: CATQPRGGQGVETQYF
CDR3nt: TGTGCCACCCAACCCAGGGGCGGTCAGGGGGTGGAGACCCAGTACTTC

j_gene: TRBJ2-5
d_gene: NA
abundance: NA
v_gene: TRBV28
CDR3aa: CASSVVSGHGALWGGETQYF
CDR3nt: TGTGCCAGCAGTGTGGTCTCTGGACACGGGGCCTTGTGGGGCGGGGAGACCCAGTACTTC

j_gene: TRBJ2-7
d_gene: TRBD2
abundance: NA
v_gene: TRBV30
CDR3aa: CAWDGLAGSYEQYF
CDR3nt: TGTGCCTGGGACGGACTAGCGGGATCCTACGAGCAGTACTTC

j_gene: TRBJ1-4
d_gene: NA
abundance: NA
v_gene: TRBV18
CDR3aa: CASSPSSGLATNEKLFF
CDR3nt: TGTGCCAGCTCACCATCGTCCGGGTTAGCAACTAATGAAAAACTGTTTTTT

j_gene: TRBJ2-7
d_gene: TRBD1
abundance: few
v_gene: TRBV10-3
CDR3aa: CAISVGQGDYEQYF
CDR3nt: TGTGCCATCAGTGTCGGGCAGGGGGACTACGAGCAGTACTTC

j_gene: TRBJ2-5
d_gene: NA
abundance: NA
v_gene: TRBV19
CDR3aa: CASSRVSRETQYF
CDR3nt: TGTGCCAGTAGTCGGGTGAGCAGGGAGACCCAGTACTTC

j_gene: TRBJ1-1
d_gene: TRBD1
abundance: NA
v_gene: TRBV19
CDR3aa: CASSLQGRGTEAFF
CDR3nt: TGTGCCAGTAGTTTACAGGGGAGAGGTACTGAAGCTTTCTTT

j_gene: TRBJ2-1
d_gene: TRBD2
abundance: few
v_gene: TRBV5-1
CDR3aa: CASSSASGRFNEQFF
CDR3nt: TGCGCCAGCAGCTCAGCTAGCGGGAGGTTCAATGAGCAGTTCTTC

j_gene: TRBJ2-2
d_gene: NA
abundance: few
v_gene: TRBV18
CDR3aa: CASVGITGELFF
CDR3nt: TGTGCCAGCGTGGGGATCACCGGGGAGCTGTTTTTT

j_gene: TRBJ2-3
d_gene: TRBD2
abundance: NA
v_gene: TRBV5-1
CDR3aa: CASSLTGTSGSSADTQYF
CDR3nt: TGCGCCAGCAGCCTGACCGGGACTAGCGGGAGTAGCGCAGATACGCAGTATTTT